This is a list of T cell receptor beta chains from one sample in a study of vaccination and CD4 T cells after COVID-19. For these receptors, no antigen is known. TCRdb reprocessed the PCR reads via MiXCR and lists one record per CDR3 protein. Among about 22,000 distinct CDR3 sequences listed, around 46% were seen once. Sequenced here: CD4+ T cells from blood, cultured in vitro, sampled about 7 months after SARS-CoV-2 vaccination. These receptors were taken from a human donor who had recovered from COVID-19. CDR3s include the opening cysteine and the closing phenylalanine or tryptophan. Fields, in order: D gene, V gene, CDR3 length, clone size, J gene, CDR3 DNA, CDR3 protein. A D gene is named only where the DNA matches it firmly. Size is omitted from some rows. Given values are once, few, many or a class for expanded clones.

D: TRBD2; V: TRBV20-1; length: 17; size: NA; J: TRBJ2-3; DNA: TGCAGTGCTAGAGATTCCGCTAGCGGGGGAAGCACAGATACGCAGTATTTT; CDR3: CSARDSASGGSTDTQYF
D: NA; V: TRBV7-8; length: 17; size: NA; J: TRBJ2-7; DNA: TGTGCCAGCAGCTTACCCCAAGGCAGCGAGCTTTCCTACGAGCAGTACTTC; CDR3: CASSLPQGSELSYEQYF
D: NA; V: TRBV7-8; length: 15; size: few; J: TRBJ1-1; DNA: TGTGCCAGCAGGGACCTCAGAGGTCCCTTTACGAAAGCTTTCTTT; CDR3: CASRDLRGPFTKAFF
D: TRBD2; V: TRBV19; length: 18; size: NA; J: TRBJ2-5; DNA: TGTGCCAGTAGTATGTGGCGCCTAGCGGGAGGGTTGGGAGAGACCCAGTACTTC; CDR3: CASSMWRLAGGLGETQYF
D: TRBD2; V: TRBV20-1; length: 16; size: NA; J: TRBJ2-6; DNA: TGCAGTGCTAGAGCTAGCGGGGCGTCTGGGGCCAACGTCCTGACTTTC; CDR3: CSARASGASGANVLTF
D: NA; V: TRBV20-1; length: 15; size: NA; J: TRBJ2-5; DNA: TGCAGTGCTAGAGATCGAATAAGGGGTCAGGAGACCCAGTACTTC; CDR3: CSARDRIRGQETQYF
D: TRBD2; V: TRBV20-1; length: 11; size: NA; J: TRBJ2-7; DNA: TGCAGTGCCAGCGGGGGGTACGAGCAGTACTTC; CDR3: CSASGGYEQYF
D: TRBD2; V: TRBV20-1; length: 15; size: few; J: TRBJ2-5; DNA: TGCAGTGCCTGGGCTAGCGGGAGAGGGGGAGAGACCCAGTACTTC; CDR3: CSAWASGRGGETQYF
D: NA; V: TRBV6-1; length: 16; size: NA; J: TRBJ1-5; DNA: TGTGCCAGCAGGATGGCCCCTTGGAGCGGCAATCAGCCCCAGCATTTT; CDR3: CASRMAPWSGNQPQHF
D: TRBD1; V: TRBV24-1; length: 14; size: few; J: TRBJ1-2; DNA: TGTGCCACCATAGTACAGGGGGGGTTCTATGGCTACACCTTC; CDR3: CATIVQGGFYGYTF
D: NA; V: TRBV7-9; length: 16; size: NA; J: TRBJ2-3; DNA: TGTGCCAGCAGCTTAGGGGCAGGGATCCCCACAGATACGCAGTATTTT; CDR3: CASSLGAGIPTDTQYF
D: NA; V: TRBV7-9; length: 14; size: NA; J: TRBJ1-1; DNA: TGTGCCAGCAGCTTGGTCCTTAGGACTGCTGAAGCTTTCTTT; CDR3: CASSLVLRTAEAFF
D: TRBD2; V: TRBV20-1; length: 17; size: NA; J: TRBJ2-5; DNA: TGCAGTGCTAGAATACTAGCGCTATCAGTCATAACGGAGACCCAGTACTTC; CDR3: CSARILALSVITETQYF
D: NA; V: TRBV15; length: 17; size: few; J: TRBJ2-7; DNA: TGTGCCACCAGCAGAGTTCGGATAACAAGGGGATCCTACGAGCAGTACTTC; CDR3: CATSRVRITRGSYEQYF
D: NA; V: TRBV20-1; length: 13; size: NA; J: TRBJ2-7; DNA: TGCAGTGCTAGTCGTCTAGGGTACCACGAGCAGTACTTC; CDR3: CSASRLGYHEQYF
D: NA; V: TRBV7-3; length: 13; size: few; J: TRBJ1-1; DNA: TGTGCCAGCAGCTTTGACGGTAACGCTGAAGCTTTCTTT; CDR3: CASSFDGNAEAFF
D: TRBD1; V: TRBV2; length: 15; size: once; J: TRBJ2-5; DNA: TGTGCCAGCCGTAGGACAGGGCGTAGGGAAGAGACCCAGTACTTC; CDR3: CASRRTGRREETQYF
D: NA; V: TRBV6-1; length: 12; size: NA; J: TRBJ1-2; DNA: TGTGCCAGCAGTGACGGAAACTATGGCTACACCTTC; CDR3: CASSDGNYGYTF
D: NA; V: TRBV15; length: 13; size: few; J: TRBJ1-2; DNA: TGTGCCACCAGCAGCAGGGCGACCTATGGCTACACCTTC; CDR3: CATSSRATYGYTF
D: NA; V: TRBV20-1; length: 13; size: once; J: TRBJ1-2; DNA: TGCAGTGCTAGAGATCCGTATAACTATGGCTACACCTTC; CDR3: CSARDPYNYGYTF
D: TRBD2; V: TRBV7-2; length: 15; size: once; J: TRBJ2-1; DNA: TGTGCCAGCAGCTTTAGCGGGGGCTCCTACAATGAGCAGTTCTTC; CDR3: CASSFSGGSYNEQFF
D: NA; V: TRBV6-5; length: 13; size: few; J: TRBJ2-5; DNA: TGTGCCAGCACTTACCGCGGGGAAGAGACCCAGTACTTC; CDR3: CASTYRGEETQYF
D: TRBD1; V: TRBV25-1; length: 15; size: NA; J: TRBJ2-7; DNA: TGTGCCAGCAGTGAATTTCCGGGACAGGGGGACGAGCAGTACTTC; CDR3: CASSEFPGQGDEQYF
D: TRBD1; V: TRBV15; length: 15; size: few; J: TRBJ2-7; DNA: TGTGCCACCAGCAGGCCGGGACAGGGATCTTACGAGCAGTACTTC; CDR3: CATSRPGQGSYEQYF
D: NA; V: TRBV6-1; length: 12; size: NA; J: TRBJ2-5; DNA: TGTGCCGCTCGGGACTCCAGAGAGACCCAGTACTTC; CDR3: CAARDSRETQYF
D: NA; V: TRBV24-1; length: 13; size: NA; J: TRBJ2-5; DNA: TGTGCCACCAGTGACCCCACCCTGGAGACCCAGTACTTC; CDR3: CATSDPTLETQYF
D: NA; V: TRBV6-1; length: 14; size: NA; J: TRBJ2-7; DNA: TGTGCCAGCAGTCCACGTTCGGGGACGGTCGAGCAGTACTTC; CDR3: CASSPRSGTVEQYF
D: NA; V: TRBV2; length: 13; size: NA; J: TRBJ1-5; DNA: TGTGCCAGCAGTGGGGGAGGCAATCAGCCCCAGCATTTT; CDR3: CASSGGGNQPQHF
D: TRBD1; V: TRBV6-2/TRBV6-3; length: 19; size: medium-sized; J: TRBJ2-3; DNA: TGTGCCAGCAGTTACTCGATGCCAGGGGGCAACCCTGGCACAGATACGCAGTATTTT; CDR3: CASSYSMPGGNPGTDTQYF